These T cell receptor beta chains were read from a single sample in a study of identical twins. Using its own MiXCR run on the 5' RACE reads, TCRdb lists one record per CDR3 protein. The sample includes some 260,000 distinct CDR3 sequences, around an eighth of them seen just once. Sequencing used memory (CD45RO+) T cells sorted from blood. These receptor sequences come from a woman younger than 35 in good health. Both conserved end residues are part of each CDR3. Fields, in order: J gene, D gene, clone size, V gene, CDR3 DNA, CDR3 protein. A D gene is named only where the DNA matches it firmly. Some rows mark clone size as missing; the rest say once, few, many or name a class of expanded clone.

>TRBJ2-5|TRBD1|NA|TRBV5-1
TGCGCCAGCAGCTTGGGGGGGACAGCCTCGGGAGAGACCCAGTACTTC
CASSLGGTASGETQYF
>TRBJ1-5|NA|NA|TRBV5-5
TGTGCCAGCAGCTTGGCAGGGATAAGCAATCAGCCCCAGCATTTT
CASSLAGISNQPQHF
>TRBJ2-2|TRBD1|few|TRBV12-3/TRBV12-4
TGTGCCAGCACCCTAACTCCCGGGACAGGGGGCAATCACGGGGAGCTGTTTTTT
CASTLTPGTGGNHGELFF
>TRBJ2-2|NA|many|TRBV5-1
TGCGCCAGCAGCCCCCGACTAGATGGAGCCGGGGAGCTGTTTTTT
CASSPRLDGAGELFF
>TRBJ2-3|NA|NA|TRBV5-1
TGCGCCAGCAGGAATTTGCTAGCGAGCGCAGATACGCAGTATTTT
CASRNLLASADTQYF
>TRBJ2-7|TRBD1|few|TRBV3-1
TGTGCCAGCAGCTTTACTTCCGGGACAGGGCCCGAGCAGTACTTC
CASSFTSGTGPEQYF
>TRBJ2-2|NA|many|TRBV4-3
TGCGCCAGCAGCCCCCAGATGGACACCGGGGAGCTGTTTTTT
CASSPQMDTGELFF
>TRBJ1-1|NA|many|TRBV5-6
TGTGCCAGCAGCTTGTGGCGGGACACTGAAGCTTTCTTT
CASSLWRDTEAFF
>TRBJ2-6|NA|NA|TRBV18
TGTGCCAGCTCACAGCAGGGGTTTTCTGGGGCCAACGTCCTGACTTTC
CASSQQGFSGANVLTF
>TRBJ1-5|TRBD1|few|TRBV6-1
TGTGCCAGCAGCCGCACAGGGGGGACTCAGCCCCAGCATTTT
CASSRTGGTQPQHF
>TRBJ2-1|TRBD2|NA|TRBV10-3
TGTGCCATCAGACCTAGCGGGGGGGCCTACAATGAGCAGTTCTTC
CAIRPSGGAYNEQFF
>TRBJ2-1|NA|many|TRBV12-3/TRBV12-4
TGTGCCAGCAGTATCATAGACGTTCGTAAGATCTTC
CASSIIDVRKIF
>TRBJ1-1|NA|NA|TRBV20-1
TGCAGTGCTAGTCCGTCTTCCGAAGCTTTCTTT
CSASPSSEAFF
>TRBJ2-1|NA|few|TRBV7-8
TGTGCCAGCAGCCTCGAATTGGGGATATCCAATGAGCAGTTCTTC
CASSLELGISNEQFF
>TRBJ2-7|NA|NA|TRBV20-1
TGCAGTGCTGGCGGGAATTCAGACGAGCAGTACTTC
CSAGGNSDEQYF
>TRBJ2-2|NA|NA|TRBV10-3
TGTGCCATCAGTGATTGGGGCGGGATTAATTCCGGGGAGCTGTTTTTT
CAISDWGGINSGELFF
>TRBJ2-7|TRBD2|many|TRBV12-3/TRBV12-4
TGTGCCAGCAGTTTGGGCATCTCGGGGGGCCAGCGGGGGTACGAGCAGTACTTC
CASSLGISGGQRGYEQYF
>TRBJ2-3|NA|NA|TRBV7-7
TGTGCTAGCAGCTTAGCCGGTTCAGGCTCAGATACGCAGTATTTT
CASSLAGSGSDTQYF
>TRBJ2-1|TRBD2|NA|TRBV12-3/TRBV12-4
TGTGCCAGCAGGAGACTAGCGGTTCTGTTCTTC
CASRRLAVLFF
>TRBJ2-1|TRBD1|few|TRBV6-1
TGTGCCAGCAGTCCTGGACAGGGGGCCTACAATGAGCAGTTCTTC
CASSPGQGAYNEQFF
>TRBJ2-3|NA|NA|TRBV7-9
TGTGCCAGCAGCTTAGCGCAGGGCGTTTACACAGATACGCAGTATTTC
CASSLAQGVYTDTQYF
>TRBJ2-5|TRBD2|few|TRBV10-3
TGTGCCATCAGTGAGTGGAGCGGGGGGGCCGCGGAGACCCAGTACTTC
CAISEWSGGAAETQYF